This T cell receptor (beta chain) comes out of a study of blood T cell repertoires in COVID-19. Background on the study: COVID-19 samples collected from the United States, Italy and Spain covered acute and convalescent phases. Sample material is recorded as cDNA or gDNA derived from T cells, B-cell-depleted T cells, or PBMCs.

Per the study methods: Amplification of reference gene primers was used by the study to estimate nucleated cell counts. This table comes from immunoSEQ multiplex PCR, and its TCRdb copy is limited to in-frame clones, with some not included. D and trimming were read from the DNA, whereas the V and J calls and clone size are those reported in that table. Among about 250,000 clones, about 89% were seen once, and the ten largest hold roughly 0.8%. The ends lost 5 bases at V and 5 bases at J; junction bases unmatched: 14. This CDR3 has 16 amino acids. Germline CDR1 and CDR2: SGHKS and YYEKEE (reference sequence). Only one count was recorded for this clone.

This chain joins TRBV5-5 and TRBJ2-5; 8 nucleotides line up with TRBD1. This receptor was identified in a man aged 25 to 40 with acute or convalescent COVID-19. What was sequenced was peripheral blood. The CDR3 DNA is TGTGCCAGCAGTCGACAGACAGGGGTGAGGGTTGAGACCCAGTACTTC. This codes for CASSRQTGVRVETQYF.